These T cell receptor beta chains were read from a single sample in a study of beta chain features in type 1 diabetes. Method: immunoSEQ multiplex PCR; TCRdb's copy keeps in-frame clones and lacks some. The table lists 140,000 or so clones, 9.2% of them singletons. What was sequenced was central memory CD4+ T cells from blood. These receptors all come from a man younger than 35 in good health. CDR3s include the opening cysteine and the closing phenylalanine or tryptophan. A D gene is named only where the DNA matches it firmly. The size field is filled for only some rows; it gives once, few, many or a size class.

J,D,V,size,CDR3,DNA
TRBJ1-2,TRBD1,TRBV9,few,CASSGGQENYGYTF,TGTGCCAGCAGCGGTGGACAGGAAAACTATGGCTACACCTTC
TRBJ2-6,NA,TRBV5-4,NA,CASSLVTGNSGANVLTF,TGTGCCAGCAGCTTGGTAACAGGGAACTCTGGGGCCAACGTCCTGACTTTC
TRBJ2-5,TRBD2,TRBV5-4,few,CASSLRVLGLEETQYF,TGTGCCAGCAGCTTGAGGGTTCTGGGACTAGAAGAGACCCAGTACTTC
TRBJ1-5,TRBD1,TRBV19,few,CASSSGTGGAGDNQPQHF,TGTGCCAGTAGTTCCGGGACAGGGGGCGCCGGTGACAATCAGCCCCAGCATTTT
TRBJ2-3,TRBD1,TRBV6-6,NA,CASRTGGDADTQYF,TGTGCCAGCAGGACAGGGGGCGACGCAGATACGCAGTATTTT
TRBJ2-7,NA,TRBV4-1,few,CASSQVSGRGEQYF,TGCGCCAGCAGCCAAGTATCGGGGAGAGGCGAGCAGTACTTC
TRBJ1-1,NA,TRBV19,few,CASSHSTGGRPNTEAFF,TGTGCCAGTAGCCATTCGACCGGGGGACGTCCCAACACTGAAGCTTTCTTT
TRBJ1-2,NA,TRBV5-1,NA,CASSSTGTRTPYGYTF,TGCGCCAGCAGTTCCACCGGGACAAGGACCCCCTATGGCTACACCTTC
TRBJ1-2,NA,TRBV7-9,NA,CASSLGTDQNTF,TGTGCCAGCAGCTTAGGGACAGACCAGAACACCTTC
TRBJ1-4,NA,TRBV5-1,few,CASSGTPSNEKLFF,TGCGCCAGCAGCGGGACACCGAGTAATGAAAAACTGTTTTTT
TRBJ2-7,TRBD2,TRBV4-1,once,CASSRREDTRTYEQYF,TGCGCCAGCAGCCGCCGGGAGGACACCAGAACCTACGAGCAGTACTTC
TRBJ2-1,TRBD2,TRBV29-1,NA,CSVGGLAGKDNEQFF,TGCAGCGTTGGCGGGCTAGCGGGAAAAGATAATGAGCAGTTCTTC
TRBJ1-6,TRBD1,TRBV5-6,many,CASSMTGNNSPLHF,TGTGCCAGCAGCATGACAGGGAATAATTCACCCCTCCACTTT
TRBJ2-6,NA,TRBV7-2,medium-sized,CASSLTAGANVLTF,TGTGCCAGCAGCTTGACAGCTGGGGCCAACGTCCTGACTTTC
TRBJ1-6,TRBD1,TRBV6-5,NA,CASSLRGQGNSPLHF,TGTGCCAGCAGTTTGCGGGGACAGGGAAATTCACCCCTCCACTTT
TRBJ2-1,NA,TRBV7-2,few,CASSLSLEDEQFF,TGTGCCAGCAGCTTGAGTTTGGAGGATGAGCAGTTCTTC
TRBJ1-2,NA,TRBV6-5,few,CASSATIGQSYGYTF,TGTGCCAGCAGTGCCACCATCGGACAGTCCTATGGCTACACCTTC
TRBJ2-1,NA,TRBV5-4,few,CASSLLANEQFF,TGTGCCAGCAGCCTCTTAGCCAATGAGCAGTTCTTC
TRBJ1-6,TRBD1,TRBV29-1,NA,CSARQGAAHNSPLHF,TGCAGCGCAAGACAGGGGGCAGCCCACAATTCACCCCTCCACTTT
TRBJ2-3,TRBD1,TRBV9,NA,CASSLTHPGQGWGDTQYF,TGTGCCAGCAGCCTCACCCATCCGGGACAGGGGTGGGGCGATACGCAGTATTTT
TRBJ2-3,NA,TRBV11-2,few,CASSPGPSGTDTQYF,TGTGCCAGCAGCCCAGGCCCGAGTGGCACAGATACGCAGTATTTT
TRBJ2-1,TRBD1,TRBV11-2,NA,CASSLAETGGFYEQFF,TGTGCCAGCAGCTTAGCGGAGACAGGGGGCTTCTATGAGCAGTTCTTC
TRBJ1-6,NA,TRBV11-2,few,CASSWDNGNSPLHF,TGTGCCAGCAGCTGGGACAATGGGAATTCACCCCTCCACTTT
TRBJ1-2,NA,TRBV7-2,few,CASSLELYGYTF,TGTGCCAGCAGCTTAGAACTGTATGGCTACACCTTC
TRBJ2-5,TRBD1,TRBV11-2,NA,CASSQQGAQETQYF,TGCGCCAGCAGCCAACAGGGGGCCCAAGAGACCCAGTACTTC
TRBJ1-2,NA,TRBV15,NA,CATSRDHSSVYGYTF,TGTGCCACCAGCAGAGATCACAGCTCGGTCTATGGCTACACCTTC
TRBJ1-2,TRBD1,TRBV30,NA,CAWSSTGAYGYTF,TGTGCCTGGAGCTCGACAGGGGCCTATGGCTACACCTTC
TRBJ2-3,TRBD2,TRBV2,few,CASSGLSSGYSTDTQYF,TGTGCCAGCAGTGGGCTTTCTAGCGGATATAGCACAGATACGCAGTATTTT
TRBJ2-3,TRBD2,TRBV9,NA,CASSVTSGGLDTQYF,TGTGCCAGCAGCGTAACCAGCGGGGGGTTAGATACGCAGTATTTT
TRBJ2-2,NA,TRBV6-1,few,CASIPYRGNTGELFF,TGTGCCAGCATCCCTTACCGCGGGAACACCGGGGAGCTGTTTTTT
TRBJ2-1,NA,TRBV7-8,few,CASSLVLVSEQFF,TGTGCCAGCAGCTTAGTATTAGTTTCTGAGCAGTTCTTC
TRBJ2-7,TRBD1,TRBV4-1,few,CASSQRTGSSYEQYF,TGCGCCAGCAGCCAAAGGACAGGGAGCTCCTACGAGCAGTACTTC
TRBJ2-2,TRBD1,TRBV5-4,few,CASSSDRDAGELFF,TGTGCCAGCAGCTCTGACAGGGATGCCGGGGAGCTGTTTTTT
TRBJ2-5,TRBD2,TRBV7-3,NA,CASSFSAGGGSETQYF,TGTGCCAGCAGCTTTTCGGCGGGCGGGGGGTCGGAGACCCAGTACTTC
TRBJ2-2,NA,TRBV2,NA,CASSERLANGELFF,TGTGCCAGCAGTGAAAGGCTAGCGAACGGGGAGCTGTTTTTT
TRBJ2-3,TRBD2,TRBV7-3,NA,CASSRTSGVSDTQYF,TGTGCCAGCAGCCGGACTAGCGGGGTGTCAGATACGCAGTATTTT
TRBJ2-1,NA,TRBV18,NA,CASSPPNSPYNEQFF,TGTGCCAGCTCACCACCCAATAGCCCCTACAATGAGCAGTTCTTC
TRBJ2-5,TRBD2,TRBV7-8,NA,CASSLNSGGEGETQYF,TGTGCCAGCAGCTTAAATAGCGGGGGGGAAGGAGAGACCCAGTACTTC
TRBJ2-3,NA,TRBV5-1,NA,CASSFDGVTDTQYF,TGCGCCAGCAGCTTCGACGGGGTAACAGATACGCAGTATTTT
TRBJ2-7,NA,TRBV4-3,few,CASSQDRTVNEQYF,TGCGCCAGCAGCCAAGATCGGACAGTCAACGAGCAGTACTTC
TRBJ2-1,NA,TRBV6-6,few,CASSYSTQAQGQFF,TGTGCCAGCAGTTACTCGACACAGGCTCAAGGGCAGTTCTTC
TRBJ2-5,NA,TRBV30,NA,CAWSVSSSQETQYF,TGTGCCTGGAGTGTATCTTCCAGCCAAGAGACCCAGTACTTC